This note documents a single T cell receptor beta chain sequence. Method: immunoSEQ multiplex PCR; TCRdb's copy keeps in-frame clones and lacks some. The data show a few hundred thousand clones, with under 90% seen just once and more than 7% held by the top ten. The data originate from a study of Ad26.COV2.S vaccination and SARS-CoV-2 variants. Trimming pared 0 bases from V and 5 bases from J, leaving 17 bases between. The CDR3 loop spans 16 amino acids. CDR1 SGHRS and CDR2 YFSETQ come from the germline V gene. Noted treatment: 15 to 20 received Ad26.COV2.S at low or high dose, single or two shots; a few received placebo; per-sample allocation not given. Sampling took place 63 days after the first vaccine or placebo injection.

This chain connects TRBV5-1 to TRBJ2-5, with unresolved D. Sequencing was performed on peripheral blood, taken in a trial of Ad26.COV2.S vaccine versus placebo. The clonotype was recovered from a person aged 18-60 years who received the Ad26.COV2.S COVID-19 vaccine or a placebo. This CDR3 is CASSLAVGSPFETQYF. CDR3 bases: TGCGCCAGCAGCTTGGCCGTCGGATCACCCTTTGAGACCCAGTACTTC.